This T cell receptor beta chain was sequenced for a study of blood T cell dynamics during melanoma immunotherapy (dated by TCRdb to between 2020 and 2021). With regard to the full study: Patients with metastatic melanoma were treated with first-line pembrolizumab or nivolumab plus ipilimumab as standard of care in the United Kingdom. To find early correlates of response, the study profiled the peripheral T cell receptor repertoires of patients with metastatic melanoma both before and after one cycle of checkpoint inhibitor therapy. The training cohort consisted of consecutive patients, while an additional independent group of patients from the same centre was pooled to form an external validation set. Points the paper makes about the study in general: The relatively small sample size was recognized as a factor that could limit how well the results generalize. The study could not determine whether the T cell clones driving repertoire changes were melanoma-specific or reflected general immune activation. Unlike progressors, patients who went on to achieve disease control showed a bifurcated reorganization of the PBMC repertoire at W3, with either increased clonality or increased diversity.

Every bulk PBMC sample was loaded with the same fixed amount of around 330 ng of DNA. Following the manufacturer instructions, the immunoSEQ TCRb Assay kit was used to amplify TCR beta CDR3 sequences from genomic DNA. The KAPA Library Quantification Kit for Illumina platforms was used to quantify pooled libraries by qPCR. Sequencing of the pooled libraries was done on an Illumina NextSeq 500, with clustering at roughly 0.6-1.2 pM. The source study handled its data this way. Analysis of the TCR data relied on immunoSEQ ANALYZER and the R LymphoSeq package. A rearrangement efficiency score was calculated as productive divided by the sum of productive and non-productive CDR3 sequences. Clonality was measured with the Gini coefficient and diversity with the Renyi index at alpha=1, compared pairwise between timepoints within each patient. In LymphoSeq, clonal relatedness was computed with an edit distance of 3 and repertoire similarity was computed with the Bhattacharyya coefficient. Linear discriminant analysis on week-3 changes in clonality and diversity was built with the R MASS and caret packages to classify response. This is the immuneACCESS table as TCRdb keeps it, with only in-frame sequences that have V and J called. A part of the clones is gone; compared with another copy, unresolved V genes explain less than half, and the rest is unexplained. Clone size and V and J calls were adopted from that table, with D and trimming inferred from the DNA. For this sample the table gives under 20,000 clones, of which roughly 85% were detected only once. The top ten hold approximately 8% of the sample.

Trimming costs V 5 bases and J 8 bases, and their ends lie 17 bases apart. The CDR3 runs 14 residues from the cysteine to the phenylalanine. Only the CDR3 region is kept as DNA, spanning 42 bases read in frame from base 1. According to the germline V gene (reference sequence), CDR1 reads LNHDA and CDR2 reads SQIVND. The time point label of this sample denotes: week 3, after first cycle of checkpoint inhibitor. Blood samples were collected before treatment (T0) and at week 3 (W3), after the first cycle of checkpoint blockade. Except for two patients with rapid clinical progression, response was assessed 12 weeks after the first infusion by RECIST 1.1; disease control meant complete response, partial response or stable disease. Patients with prior systemic cancer treatment, concomitant immunosuppressant therapy or synchronous other active malignancies were excluded. To track both circulating cells and T cell turnover, TCR beta was sequenced from bulk PBMC as well as from plasma cell-free DNA. Lymphoprep and SepMate tubes were used to isolate PBMC from blood, and red cell lysis was then performed. QIAamp DNA Blood Mini kits were used to extract DNA from PBMC and sorted T cell subsets.

On this clone itself: Its antigen is currently not known. Per-nucleotide qualities are absent, and no much larger clonotype sits a single base away.

The sequence came from a human donor with melanoma. This receptor chain uses TRBV19 and TRBJ2-3; TRBD1 might be the D gene, on 6 matching bases. Sample: blood, taken from a patient treated with checkpoint blockade. CDR3 protein: CASSPQAGVGTQYF. The bases read TGTGCCAGTAGTCCTCAAGCAGGGGTCGGTACGCAGTATTTT. With all but the CDR3 taken from the reference TRBV19 and TRBJ2-3 genes, the full variable domain is: DGGITQSPKYLFRKEGQNVTLSCEQNLNHDAMYWYRQDPGQGLRLIYYSQIVNDFQKGDIAEGYSVSREKKESFPLTVTSAQKNPTAFYLCASSPQAGVGTQYFGPGTRLTVL.